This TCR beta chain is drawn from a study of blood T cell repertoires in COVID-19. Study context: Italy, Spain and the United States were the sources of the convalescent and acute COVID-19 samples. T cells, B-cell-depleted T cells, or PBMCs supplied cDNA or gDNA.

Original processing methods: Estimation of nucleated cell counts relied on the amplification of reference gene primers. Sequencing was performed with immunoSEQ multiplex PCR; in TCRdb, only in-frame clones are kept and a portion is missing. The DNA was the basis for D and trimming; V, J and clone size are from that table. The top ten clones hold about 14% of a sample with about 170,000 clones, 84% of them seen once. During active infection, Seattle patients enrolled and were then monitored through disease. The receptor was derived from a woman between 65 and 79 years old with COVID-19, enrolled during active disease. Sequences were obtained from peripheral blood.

The CDR3 bases are TGTGCCAGCTCCCAAAAGGACAGGGGCTACGAGCAGTACGTC. Residues: CASSQKDRGYEQYV. This chain links TRBV18 with TRBJ2-7; 9 nucleotides line up with TRBD1. This CDR3 is 14 amino acids long. V shed 6 bases, J shed 3 bases, and the junction held 6 bases outside the gene matches. Germline CDR1 KGHSH, CDR2 LQKENI.